The clone carrying this TCR beta chain was seen repeatedly, ten times or more. Its antigen is not known. The data stem from a study of identical twins. The study, taken as a whole, reports: Some out-of-frame alpha sequences were shared by twins, and these showed excess low generation probability.

The CDR3 totals 14 residues. V dropped 6 bases and J dropped 3 bases, with 11 bases sitting between them. TCRdb re-called the 5' RACE reads through MiXCR, storing one row per CDR3 protein. The sample shows roughly 470,000 distinct CDR3 sequences, approximately 14% of them seen only once. These sequences were also reported in another study, on yellow fever vaccine responses in identical twins.

This clonotype originated in a woman aged 18-29 years in good health. V usage is TRBV12-3 or TRBV12-4 and J usage is TRBJ2-2; D possibly corresponds to TRBD1 (5 bases). Sequencing was performed on CD4+ T cells sorted from blood. As DNA, the CDR3 is TGTGCCAGCAGCCAAGACAGTTACACCGGGGAGCTGTTTTTT. The encoded protein is CASSQDSYTGELFF.